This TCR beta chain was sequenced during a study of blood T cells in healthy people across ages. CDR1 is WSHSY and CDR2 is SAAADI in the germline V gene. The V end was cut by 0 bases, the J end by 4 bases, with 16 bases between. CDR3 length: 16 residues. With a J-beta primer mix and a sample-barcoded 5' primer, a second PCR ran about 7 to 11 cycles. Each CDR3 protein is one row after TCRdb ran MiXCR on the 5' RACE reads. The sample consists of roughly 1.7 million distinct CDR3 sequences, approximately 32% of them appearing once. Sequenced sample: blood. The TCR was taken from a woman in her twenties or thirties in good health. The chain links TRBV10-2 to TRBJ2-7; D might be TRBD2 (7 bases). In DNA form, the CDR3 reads TGCGCCAGCAGTGAGTCGGGGGGGGCTGGTCGGTACGAGCAGTACTTC. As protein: CASSESGGAGRYEQYF.